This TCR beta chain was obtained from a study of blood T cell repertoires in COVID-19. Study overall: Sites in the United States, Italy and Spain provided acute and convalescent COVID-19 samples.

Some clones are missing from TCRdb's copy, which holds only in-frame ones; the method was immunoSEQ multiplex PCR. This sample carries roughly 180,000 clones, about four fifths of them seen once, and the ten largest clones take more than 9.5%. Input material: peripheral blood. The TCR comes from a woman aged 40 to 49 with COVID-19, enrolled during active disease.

The CDR3 DNA sequence: TGTGCCAGCAGCTTAGTCGTGCGTTCGCGAGATACGCAGTATTTT. Translation: CASSLVVRSRDTQYF. V and J are TRBV7-2 and TRBJ2-3; D unresolved. Germline assignment: CDR1 SGHTA and CDR2 FQGNSA. The V end lost 1 base, the J end lost 5 bases, and 13 bases lay between the germline ends. The CDR3 runs 15 residues.